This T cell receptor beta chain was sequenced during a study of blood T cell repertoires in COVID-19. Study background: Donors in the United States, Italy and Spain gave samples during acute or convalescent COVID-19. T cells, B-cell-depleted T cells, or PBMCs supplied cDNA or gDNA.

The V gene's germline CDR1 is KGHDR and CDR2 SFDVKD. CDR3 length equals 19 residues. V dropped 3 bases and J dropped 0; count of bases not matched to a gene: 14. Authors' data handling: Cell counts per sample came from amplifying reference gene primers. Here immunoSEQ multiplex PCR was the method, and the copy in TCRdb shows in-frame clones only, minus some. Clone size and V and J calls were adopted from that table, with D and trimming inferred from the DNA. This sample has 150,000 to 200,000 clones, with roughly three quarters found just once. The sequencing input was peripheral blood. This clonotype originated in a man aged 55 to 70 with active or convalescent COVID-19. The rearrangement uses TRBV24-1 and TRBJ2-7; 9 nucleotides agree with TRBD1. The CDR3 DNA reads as TGTGCCACCAGTGATGCTCCGGGACAGGGTAGATCCAGCTCCTACGAGCAGTACTTC. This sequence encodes CATSDAPGQGRSSSYEQYF.